The 27 T cell receptor beta chains presented below share a single source sample, sequenced in a study of blood T cells in healthy people across ages (dated by TCRdb to between 2014 and 2016). Preparation of the library involved 5' RACE. TCRdb lists the instrument as Illumina HiSeq 2500. A second roughly 6 to 12 cycle PCR used a sample-barcoded 5' primer and a J-beta primer mix. In TCRdb, the public reads were trimmed at Q25 with fastp and aligned with MiXCR, with productive beta chains retained. A single entry per CDR3 protein holds the most common genes and DNA from its merged rows. This sample is represented by about 1,600,000 distinct CDR3 sequences; around 42% of them were singletons. Less than 8% of the sample belongs to the ten largest clones. Sequencing was performed on blood. These receptors came from a woman between 18 and 29 years old in good health.

The CDR3 sequence is CASSEGSGRYTDTQYF. The CDR3 DNA sequence: TGTGCCAGCAGTGAAGGGAGCGGGAGGTACACAGATACGCAGTATTTT. The rearrangement joins TRBV2 to TRBJ2-3; 9 bases are a match to TRBD2. V lost 1 base, J lost 2 bases, and 4 bases stayed unmatched. CDR1 is SNHLY and CDR2 is FYNNEI in the germline V gene. The CDR3 loop spans 16 amino acids.

The chain carries TRBV12-3 or TRBV12-4 and TRBJ2-1, with 13 bases aligning to TRBD2. CDR3 length equals 15 residues. V shed 6 bases and J 7 bases; nucleotides not matched to a gene: 6. For the CDR3, the DNA is TGTGCCAGCAGAAGAGGGACTAGCGGGATAAATGAGCAGTTCTTC. It encodes CASRRGTSGINEQFF.

The gene calls are TRBV7-2 and TRBJ1-5; D not resolved. Germline CDR1 and CDR2: SGHTA and FQGNSA. The CDR3 consists of 11 residues. Trimming removed 4 bases at V and 9 bases at J, with 7 bases between. The CDR3 is CASSSTGPQHF. The CDR3 bases are TGTGCCAGCAGCTCAACGGGGCCCCAGCATTTT.

This clonotype was picked up a small number of times. This rearrangement joins TRBV20-1 to TRBJ2-7; possibly TRBD1 or TRBD2 for D (6 bases each). V lost 4 bases, J lost 2 bases, and 21 bases lay in between. Germline CDR1 DFQATT, CDR2 SNEGSKA (reference sequence). The CDR3 runs 16 residues. CDR3 nucleotides: TGCAGTGCTAAAGCCCCGCGGGACAAAATGACCTACGAGCAGTACTTC. Protein: CSAKAPRDKMTYEQYF.

V usage is TRBV2 and J usage is TRBJ1-5; D unresolved. The V gene's germline CDR1 is SNHLY and CDR2 FYNNEI. V gave up 5 bases and J gave up 9 bases, with 11 bases separating them. The CDR3 is 12 residues long. CDR3 amino acids: CASSPHTGPQHF. The CDR3 DNA reads TGTGCCAGCAGTCCTCATACTGGGCCCCAGCATTTT.

The rearrangement uses TRBV28 and TRBJ2-7, with 8 bases lining up with TRBD1. Germline CDR1 MDHEN, CDR2 SYDVKM. The ends lost 5 bases at V and 7 bases at J; junction bases unmatched: 10. This CDR3 spans 14 amino acids. CDR3: CASSPGQGPSEQYF. The CDR3 DNA reads as TGTGCCAGCAGTCCAGGACAGGGCCCCAGTGAGCAGTACTTC.

The V gene is TRBV20-1, the J gene TRBJ2-7, with D tentatively TRBD1 (6 bases). There are 16 residues in the CDR3. Per the germline V gene, CDR1 is DFQATT and CDR2 is SNEGSKA (reference sequence). Trimming removed 6 bases at V and 2 bases at J, with 23 bases between. In nucleotides, the CDR3 is TGCAGTGCGACACAGACAGGACAGAACTTCCCCTACGAGCAGTACTTC. Protein product: CSATQTGQNFPYEQYF.

The gene calls are TRBV20-1 and TRBJ2-1; 7 bases are a match to TRBD1. V was pared by 5 bases and J by 10 bases, with 11 bases of the junction left unmatched. The CDR3 is made up of 13 amino acids. Germline V gives CDR1 DFQATT, CDR2 SNEGSKA (reference sequence). CDR3 bases: TGCAGTGCTGAGGGGGCGGTTTTGGACGAGCAGTTCTTC. Residues: CSAEGAVLDEQFF.

This sequence joins TRBV27 and TRBJ2-4; D is possibly TRBD1 (6 bases). The CDR3 totals 11 residues. Germline V CDR1 and CDR2: MNHEY, SMNVEV (reference sequence). V lost 4 bases and J lost 15, with 13 bases in between. The CDR3 nucleotides read TGTGCCAGCAGTTCGGAGGACAGACTGTACTTC. As protein: CASSSEDRLYF.

The chain recombines TRBV20-1 with TRBJ2-3, with 9 bases identical to TRBD2. Looked up from germline, CDR1 is DFQATT and CDR2 is SNEGSKA (reference sequence). The CDR3 contains 19 residues. Trimming at V came to 5 bases and at J to 2 bases, leaving 20 bases not matched to a gene. DNA for the CDR3: TGCAGTGCTTCCGCTTTAATAGCGGGAGTGAAAGGGCACACAGATACGCAGTATTTT. It is translated as CSASALIAGVKGHTDTQYF.

In this sample, this clonotype turned up many times. V usage is TRBV4-1 and J usage is TRBJ2-7; 10 nucleotides line up with TRBD2. Germline values: CDR1 MGHRA, CDR2 YSYEKL. Trimming removed 1 base from V and 3 bases from J; junction bases left unmatched: 3. The CDR3 contains 15 residues. The CDR3 nucleotides are TGCGCCAGCAGCCAAGGAGCGGGAGGGATCTACGAGCAGTACTTC. This encodes CASSQGAGGIYEQYF.

This chain connects TRBV9 to TRBJ1-2; TRBD1 aligns across 8 bases. This CDR3 is 15 amino acids long. Germline values: CDR1 SGDLS, CDR2 YYNGEE. The V gene end was trimmed by 0 bases and the J gene end by 7 bases; junction bases not matched to a gene: 8. The CDR3, as DNA: TGTGCCAGCAGCGTAGATGGACAGGGTCCGACTGGCTACACCTTC. This sequence encodes CASSVDGQGPTGYTF.

This chain uses TRBV12-3 or TRBV12-4 with TRBJ1-1; weak D call: TRBD1 (6 bases). This CDR3 is built from 14 residues. Trimming removed 6 bases at V and 1 base at J, with 12 bases between. The CDR3 region has the DNA TGTGCCAGCAGCACAGGGTTAGGGAACACTGAAGCTTTCTTT. It encodes CASSTGLGNTEAFF.

CDR3 amino acids: CASSYSLQGFNTEAFF. The CDR3 DNA follows: TGTGCCAGCAGTTACTCCCTACAGGGGTTCAACACTGAAGCTTTCTTT. The gene calls are TRBV6-5 and TRBJ1-1; 7 bases are a match to TRBD1. The V gene's germline CDR1 is MNHEY and CDR2 SVGAGI. CDR3 size: 16 residues. After removal of 0 bases from V and 2 bases from J, the junction contained 6 bases not matched to a gene.

This clonotype was detected a few times. The chain combines TRBV12-3 or TRBV12-4 with TRBJ1-2; possibly TRBD1 for D (6 bases). Trimming removed 6 bases at V and 3 bases at J, with 14 bases between. This CDR3 region has 14 residues. Written as DNA, the CDR3 is TGTGCCAGCAGCAAGGGGGGGCAGGACTATGGCTACACCTTC. Protein: CASSKGGQDYGYTF.

This clonotype was detected a few times. V and J are TRBV14 and TRBJ2-1; 7 bases are a match to TRBD2. Trimming took 2 bases from V and 9 from J; bases not matched to a gene: 10. Germline CDR1 is SGHDN and CDR2 is FVKESK. This CDR3 comprises 15 residues. In DNA, the CDR3 is TGTGCCAGCAGCCAAACCGCGGGAGTACCGGGTGAGCAGTTCTTC. It specifies CASSQTAGVPGEQFF.

This clonotype was recorded a few times. The chain couples TRBV29-1 to TRBJ1-1; a possible D gene is TRBD1 (5 bases). V lost 6 bases, J lost 4 bases, and 18 bases lay in between. Germline V lookup: CDR1 SQVTM, CDR2 ANQGSEA. This CDR3 spans 14 amino acids. The CDR3 protein is CSVGRAGSVTEAFF. The CDR3 DNA reads TGCAGCGTGGGGCGGGCAGGGTCGGTCACTGAAGCTTTCTTT.

The sample holds a few counts of this clonotype. The rearrangement uses TRBV25-1 and TRBJ2-6; 8 nucleotides agree with TRBD2. Germline CDR1 reads MGHDK; CDR2 reads SYGVNS. The CDR3 consists of 15 residues. The V gene end was trimmed by 8 bases and the J gene end by 1 base; junction bases not matched to a gene: 4. CDR3 DNA sequence: TGTGCCAGCCTCGGCGGGGGGTCTGGGGCCAACGTCCTGACTTTC. Translating gives CASLGGGSGANVLTF.

The CDR3 loop is CASSSWGEVAGDTQYF. The CDR3 nucleotides are TGTGCCAGCAGTTCCTGGGGCGAGGTCGCCGGAGATACGCAGTATTTT. V usage is TRBV12-3 or TRBV12-4 and J usage is TRBJ2-3; a possible D gene is TRBD1 (5 bases). Trimming shortened V by 4 bases and J by 5 bases, and 19 bases separated the two germline ends. The CDR3 is 16 residues long.

This clonotype showed up just once. V usage is TRBV27 and J usage is TRBJ1-2, with D tentatively TRBD1 (5 bases). The V gene's germline CDR1 is MNHEY and CDR2 SMNVEV (reference sequence). The V end was cut by 0 bases, the J end by 4 bases, with 18 bases between. This CDR3 spans 17 amino acids. The CDR3 reads CASSLSGSTQGVYGYTF. CDR3 sequence (DNA): TGTGCCAGCAGTTTATCGGGGAGTACCCAAGGGGTCTATGGCTACACCTTC.

The chain is built from TRBV10-3 and TRBJ2-3, with 7 bases lining up with TRBD2. The CDR3 contains 14 residues. In germline, CDR1 is ENHRY, CDR2 SYGVKD. The trim removed 6 bases at V and 2 bases at J, leaving 5 bases unmatched. Written as DNA, the CDR3 is TGTGCCATCAGGGGGGGGGGGAACACAGATACGCAGTATTTT. This sequence encodes CAIRGGGNTDTQYF.

V is TRBV20-1 and J is TRBJ2-3, with D possibly called TRBD1 or TRBD2 (6 bases each). Trimming removed 5 bases from V and 0 bases from J, with 15 bases in between. The CDR3 has 15 amino acids. Germline lookup yields CDR1 DFQATT and CDR2 SNEGSKA (reference sequence). As DNA, the CDR3 is TGCAGTGCTCCCTTAGGGGGGTCTAGCACAGATACGCAGTATTTT. Its translation is CSAPLGGSSTDTQYF.

The sample holds a few counts of this clonotype. The chain carries TRBV7-9 and TRBJ2-5; D might be TRBD2 (5 bases). Germline lookup yields CDR1 SEHNR and CDR2 FQNEAQ (reference sequence). The CDR3 totals 12 residues. Trimming cost V 0 bases and J 11 bases, with 10 bases left between them. This CDR3 reads CASSLARVEQYF. In nucleotides, the CDR3 is TGTGCCAGCAGCTTAGCGAGGGTTGAGCAGTACTTC.

This clonotype was counted ten times or more. V gene TRBV2 combines with J gene TRBJ2-3; no clear D gene. With 2 bases removed from V and 2 bases from J, the gap between germline ends came to 2 bases. The CDR3 totals 12 residues. Germline V gene data show CDR1 as SNHLY and CDR2 as FYNNEI. CDR3 sequence: CASSELTDTQYF. The CDR3 coding sequence is TGTGCCAGCAGTGAACTCACAGATACGCAGTATTTT.

Concerning this clonotype itself: A much larger clone lies a single base off, so this may be a read error. The chain employs TRBV5-4 and TRBJ1-1, with D unclear. Germline CDR1 SGHNT, CDR2 YYREEE (reference sequence). V was cut by 4 bases and J by 1 base, with 5 bases left in between. This CDR3 comprises 12 residues. CDR3 nucleotides: TGTGCCAGCAGCGAAGAGAACACTGAAGCTTTCTTT. This codes for CASSEENTEAFF. Together with reference TRBV5-4 and TRBJ1-1, the CDR3 gives the full variable domain: ETGVTQSPTHLIKTRGQQVTLRCSSQSGHNTVSWYQQALGQGPQFIFQYYREEENGRGNFPPRFSGLQFPNYSSELNVNALELDDSALYLCASSEENTEAFFGQGTRLTVV.

V usage is TRBV18 and J usage is TRBJ1-1; D is ambiguous. Per germline, CDR1 KGHSH and CDR2 LQKENI. Trimming took off 4 bases at V and 1 base at J, with 7 bases between the two ends. This CDR3 is built from 13 residues. CDR3 sequence: CASSQTQNTEAFF. CDR3 coding DNA: TGTGCCAGCTCACAGACGCAGAACACTGAAGCTTTCTTT.

This clonotype was observed at least ten times. This chain links TRBV7-2 with TRBJ2-5, with 8 positions matching TRBD1. The J call is in doubt because the DNA end fits TRBJ2-7 better. Germline V gene data show CDR1 as SGHTA and CDR2 as FQGNSA. This CDR3 spans 15 amino acids. The DNA of the CDR3 is TGTGCCAGCAGCTTAAGGCGGACAGGGCAGAACGAGCAGTACTTC. Translated, it gives CASSLRRTGQNEQYF.